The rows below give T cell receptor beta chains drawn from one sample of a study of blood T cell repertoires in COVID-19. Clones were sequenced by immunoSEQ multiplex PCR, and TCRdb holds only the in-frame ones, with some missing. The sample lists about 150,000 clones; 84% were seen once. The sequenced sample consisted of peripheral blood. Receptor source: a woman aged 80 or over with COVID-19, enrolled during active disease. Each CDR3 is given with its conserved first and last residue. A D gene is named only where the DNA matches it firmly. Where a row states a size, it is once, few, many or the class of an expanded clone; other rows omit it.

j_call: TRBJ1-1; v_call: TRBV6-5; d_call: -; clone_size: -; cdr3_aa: CASSSTSAEAFF; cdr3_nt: TGTGCCAGCAGCTCCACGAGCGCTGAAGCTTTCTTT
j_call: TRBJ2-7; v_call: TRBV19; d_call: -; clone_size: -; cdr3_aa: CASKNQAISYEQYF; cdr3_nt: TGTGCCAGTAAGAATCAGGCGATCTCCTACGAGCAGTACTTC
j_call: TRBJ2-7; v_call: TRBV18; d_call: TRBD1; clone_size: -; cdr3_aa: CASSPGTVGYEQYF; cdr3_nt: TGTGCCAGCTCACCCGGGACAGTCGGCTACGAGCAGTACTTC
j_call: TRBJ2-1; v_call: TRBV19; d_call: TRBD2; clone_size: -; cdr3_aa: CASGPSGSFYNEQFF; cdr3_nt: TGTGCCAGTGGGCCTAGCGGGAGTTTCTACAATGAGCAGTTCTTC
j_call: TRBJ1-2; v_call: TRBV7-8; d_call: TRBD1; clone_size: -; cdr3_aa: CASSLGVDRVGGGYTF; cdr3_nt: TGTGCCAGCAGCTTAGGGGTAGACAGGGTAGGGGGTGGCTACACCTTC
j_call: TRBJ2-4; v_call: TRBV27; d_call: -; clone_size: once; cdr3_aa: CASSAKSQNIQYF; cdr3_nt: TGTGCCAGCAGTGCTAAGTCACAAAACATTCAGTACTTC
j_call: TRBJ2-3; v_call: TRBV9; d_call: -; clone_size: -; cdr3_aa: CASSVVLTDTQYF; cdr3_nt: TGTGCCAGCAGCGTAGTCCTAACAGATACGCAGTATTTT
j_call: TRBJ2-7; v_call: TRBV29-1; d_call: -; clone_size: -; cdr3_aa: CSVEDTGSSYEQYF; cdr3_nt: TGCAGCGTTGAAGACACAGGAAGCTCCTACGAGCAGTACTTC
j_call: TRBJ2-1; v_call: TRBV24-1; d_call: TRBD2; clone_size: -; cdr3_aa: CATSDPVASGRADEQFF; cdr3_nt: TGTGCCACCAGTGACCCGGTGGCTAGCGGGAGGGCCGATGAGCAGTTCTTC
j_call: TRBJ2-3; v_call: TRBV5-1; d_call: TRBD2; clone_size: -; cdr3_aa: CASSLRAGTGTDTQYF; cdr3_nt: TGCGCCAGCAGCTTGAGAGCGGGAACCGGCACAGATACGCAGTATTTT
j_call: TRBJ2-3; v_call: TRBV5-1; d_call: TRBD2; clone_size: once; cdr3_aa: CASSPIGAGGTDTQYF; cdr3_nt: TGCGCCAGCAGCCCGATCGGGGCGGGGGGCACAGATACGCAGTATTTT
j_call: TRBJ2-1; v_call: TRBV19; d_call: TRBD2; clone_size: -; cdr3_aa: CASSPRGSGALSYNEQFF; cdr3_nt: TGTGCCAGTAGCCCCCGGGGTAGCGGGGCCCTCTCCTACAATGAGCAGTTCTTC
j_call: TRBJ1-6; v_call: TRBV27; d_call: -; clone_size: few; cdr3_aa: CASSLRENSPLHF; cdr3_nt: TGTGCCAGCAGTTTACGGGAAAATTCACCCCTCCACTTT
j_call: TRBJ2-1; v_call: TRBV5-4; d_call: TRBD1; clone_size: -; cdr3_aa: CASSKPGQAYNEQFF; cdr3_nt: TGTGCCAGCAGCAAACCGGGACAGGCGTACAATGAGCAGTTCTTC
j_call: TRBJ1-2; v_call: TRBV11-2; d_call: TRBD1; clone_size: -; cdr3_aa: CASRKTGTGGRDYGYTF; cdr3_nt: TGTGCCAGCAGAAAAACCGGGACAGGGGGCCGGGACTATGGCTACACCTTC
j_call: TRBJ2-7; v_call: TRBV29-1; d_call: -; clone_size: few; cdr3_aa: CSVGRGSYEQYF; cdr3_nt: TGCAGCGTTGGACGGGGATCCTACGAGCAGTACTTC
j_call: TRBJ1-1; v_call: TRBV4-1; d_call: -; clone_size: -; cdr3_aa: CASSQVTPFGDTEAFF; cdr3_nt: TGCGCCAGCAGCCAAGTGACACCCTTCGGGGACACTGAAGCTTTCTTT
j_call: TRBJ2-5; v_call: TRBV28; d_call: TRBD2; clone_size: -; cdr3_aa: CASSGLAGERETQYF; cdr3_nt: TGTGCCAGCAGCGGACTAGCGGGAGAACGAGAGACCCAGTACTTC
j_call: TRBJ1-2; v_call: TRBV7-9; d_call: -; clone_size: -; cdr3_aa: CASSFENYGYTF; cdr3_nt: TGTGCCAGCAGCTTCGAGAACTATGGCTACACCTTC
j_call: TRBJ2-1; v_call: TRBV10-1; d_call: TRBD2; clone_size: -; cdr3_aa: CASLAGDKGSFEQFF; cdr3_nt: TGCGCCAGCCTAGCGGGGGACAAGGGATCGTTTGAGCAGTTCTTC
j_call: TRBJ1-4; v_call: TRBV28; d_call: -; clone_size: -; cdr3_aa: CASSDEKLFF; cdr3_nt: TGTGCCAGCAGCGATGAAAAACTGTTTTTT
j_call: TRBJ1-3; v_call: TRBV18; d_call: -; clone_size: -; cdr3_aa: CASSHPGNTIYF; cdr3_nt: TGTGCCAGCTCACATCCCGGGAACACCATATATTTT
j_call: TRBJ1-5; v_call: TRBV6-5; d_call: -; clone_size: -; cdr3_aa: CASSNRVLDQPQHF; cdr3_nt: TGTGCCAGCAGCAACAGGGTACTCGATCAGCCCCAGCATTTT
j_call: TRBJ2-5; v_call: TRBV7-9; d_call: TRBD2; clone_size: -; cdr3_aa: CASSVSGGGETQYF; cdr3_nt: TGTGCCAGCAGCGTTAGCGGGGGCGGTGAGACCCAGTACTTC
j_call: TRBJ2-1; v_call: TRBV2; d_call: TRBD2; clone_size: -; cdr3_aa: CASSDASGRYEQFF; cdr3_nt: TGTGCCAGCAGTGACGCTAGCGGGAGATACGAGCAGTTCTTC
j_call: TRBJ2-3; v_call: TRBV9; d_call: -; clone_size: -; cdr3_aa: CASSANTDTQYF; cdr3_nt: TGTGCCAGCAGCGCAAACACAGATACGCAGTATTTT
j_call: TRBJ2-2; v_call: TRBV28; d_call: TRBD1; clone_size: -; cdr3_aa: CASSSYPGQGAGELFF; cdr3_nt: TGTGCCAGCAGTTCCTATCCGGGACAGGGGGCCGGGGAGCTGTTTTTT
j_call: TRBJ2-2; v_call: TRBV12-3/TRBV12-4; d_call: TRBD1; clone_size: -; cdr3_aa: CASSLTGTGELFF; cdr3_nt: TGTGCCAGCAGTCTGACAGGGACCGGGGAGCTGTTTTTT
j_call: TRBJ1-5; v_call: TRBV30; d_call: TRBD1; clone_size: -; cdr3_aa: CAWSLDRGDQPQHF; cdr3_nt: TGTGCCTGGAGTTTGGACAGGGGGGATCAGCCCCAGCATTTT
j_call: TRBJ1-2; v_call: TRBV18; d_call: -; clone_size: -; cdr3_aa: CASSPGVWGNYGYTF; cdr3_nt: TGTGCCAGCTCACCGGGTGTTTGGGGCAACTATGGCTACACCTTC
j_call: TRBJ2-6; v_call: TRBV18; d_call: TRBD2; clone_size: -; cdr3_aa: CASSPVSGRGGANVLTF; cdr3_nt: TGTGCCAGCTCACCAGTATCAGGGAGGGGAGGGGCCAACGTCCTGACTTTC
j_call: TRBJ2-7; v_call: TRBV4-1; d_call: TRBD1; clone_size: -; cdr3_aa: CASSLLDRTGEQYF; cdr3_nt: TGCGCCAGCAGTCTCTTGGACAGGACGGGCGAGCAGTACTTC
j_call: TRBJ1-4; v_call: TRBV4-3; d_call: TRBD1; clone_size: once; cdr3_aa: CASSPGQGGEKLFF; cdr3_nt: TGCGCCAGCAGCCCTGGACAGGGGGGTGAAAAACTGTTTTTT
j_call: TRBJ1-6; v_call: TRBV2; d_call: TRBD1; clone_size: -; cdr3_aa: CASTERGGQAYLINSPLHF; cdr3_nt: TGTGCCAGCACGGAACGGGGAGGACAGGCCTACTTAATTAATTCACCCCTCCACTTT
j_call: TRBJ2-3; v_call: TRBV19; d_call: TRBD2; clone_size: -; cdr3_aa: CASSTALRGGRSTDTQYF; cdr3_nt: TGTGCCAGTAGTACCGCGCTCCGGGGCGGGAGGAGCACAGATACGCAGTATTTT
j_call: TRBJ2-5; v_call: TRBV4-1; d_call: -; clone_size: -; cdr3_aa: CASSQDWAGYQETQYF; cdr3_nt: TGCGCCAGCAGCCAAGATTGGGCAGGGTACCAAGAGACCCAGTACTTC
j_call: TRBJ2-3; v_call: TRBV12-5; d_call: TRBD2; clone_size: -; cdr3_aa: CASGVGLAASTDTQYF; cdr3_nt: TGTGCTAGTGGTGTGGGACTAGCGGCGAGCACAGATACGCAGTATTTT